Each of the 31 T cell receptor beta chains below was sequenced from the same sample in a study of control samples from healthy donors and cancer patients. Produced via immunoSEQ multiplex PCR; TCRdb's table is partial and in-frame only. The sample holds about 150,000 clones, about 94% seen once. The sample comprised blood. Every receptor here comes from a man aged 45-65 years in good health.

This clone was observed a single time. The CDR3: CASSFGGGTSSTDTQYF. The CDR3, as DNA: TGTGCCAGCAGCTTCGGGGGGGGAACCTCTAGCACAGATACGCAGTATTTT. The chain joins TRBV28 to TRBJ2-3; 8 positions match TRBD2. The CDR3 spans 17 residues. Germline V gives CDR1 MDHEN, CDR2 SYDVKM. The ends lost 6 bases at V and 0 bases at J; junction bases unmatched: 11.

The gene calls are TRBV18 and TRBJ2-7, with TRBD2 matching 7 bases. Germline V gene lookup returns CDR1 KGHSH and CDR2 LQKENI. There are 17 residues in the CDR3. V lost 0 bases, J lost 3 bases, and 11 bases stayed unmatched. CDR3 loop: CASSPPLPRELFYEQYF. CDR3 sequence (DNA): TGTGCCAGCTCACCACCGCTTCCGCGGGAGCTGTTCTACGAGCAGTACTTC. Using reference TRBV18 and TRBJ2-7 for the parts outside the CDR3, the full variable domain is NAGVMQNPRHLVRRRGQEARLRCSPMKGHSHVYWYRQLPEEGLKFMVYLQKENIIDESGMPKERFSAEFPKEGPSILRIQQVVRGDSAAYFCASSPPLPRELFYEQYFGPGTRLTVT.

V usage is TRBV5-5 and J usage is TRBJ2-7, with 7 bases identical to TRBD2. The CDR3 runs 15 residues. Germline lookup yields CDR1 SGHKS and CDR2 YYEKEE (reference sequence). V trimming: 0 bases; J trimming: 2 bases; junction bases outside the gene matches: 5. CDR3 sequence: CASSLAGGLPYEQYF. In DNA, the CDR3 is TGTGCCAGCAGCTTGGCGGGAGGTCTTCCCTACGAGCAGTACTTC.

The rearrangement links TRBV5-1 to TRBJ2-3; D gene uncertain. Trimming pared 0 bases from V and 5 bases from J, leaving 13 bases between. The germline V gene encodes CDR1 SGHRS and CDR2 YFSETQ. The CDR3 length is 15 residues. The CDR3 DNA sequence: TGCGCCAGCAGCTTGGTATTGTCCCGCGGAGATACGCAGTATTTT. Residues: CASSLVLSRGDTQYF. Full variable domain (remainder filled in from reference TRBV5-1 and TRBJ2-3): KAGVTQTPRYLIKTRGQQVTLSCSPISGHRSVSWYQQTPGQGLQFLFEYFSETQRNKGNFPGRFSGRQFSNSRSEMNVSTLELGDSALYLCASSLVLSRGDTQYFGPGTRLTVL.

This chain connects TRBV27 to TRBJ1-3; 7 bases line up with TRBD1. This CDR3 is 19 amino acids long. V trimming: 6 bases; J trimming: 0 bases; junction bases outside the gene matches: 17. Germline V gene data show CDR1 as MNHEY and CDR2 as SMNVEV (reference sequence). The CDR3 sequence is CASRPFAFTRDSSGNTIYF. As DNA, the CDR3 is TGTGCCAGCAGGCCCTTTGCGTTTACGAGGGACAGCTCTGGAAACACCATATATTTT.

The chain has TRBV9 and TRBJ2-7; 9 bases map to TRBD2. Germline V lookup: CDR1 SGDLS, CDR2 YYNGEE. This CDR3 has 14 residues. V trimming: 4 bases; J trimming: 1 base; junction bases outside the gene matches: 3. The CDR3 nucleotides read TGTGCCAGCAGCCCGAGCGGGAGGTCCTACGAGCAGTACTTC. Amino acid sequence: CASSPSGRSYEQYF.

The V gene is TRBV3-1 (or the pseudogene TRBV3-2), the J gene TRBJ1-6; 10 bases are shared with TRBD1. The CDR3 consists of 17 residues. The J segment lost 9 bases and the V segment lost 4 bases, leaving 12 bases of the junction unmatched. Germline CDR1 and CDR2: LGHDT and YNNKEL (reference sequence). This chain's CDR3 is CASSLAILRTGGSPLHF. CDR3 bases: TGTGCCAGCAGCCTAGCCATTTTGCGGACAGGGGGTTCACCCCTCCACTTT.

The sample holds a few counts of this clone. This chain links TRBV27 with TRBJ1-5; D unclear. CDR1 is MNHEY, CDR2 SMNVEV, per germline (reference sequence). The CDR3 is made up of 15 amino acids. The V and J ends lost 5 bases and 11 bases respectively, with 22 bases between them. CDR3 in amino acids: CASSDRTVSGSAQHF. The CDR3 DNA reads as TGTGCCAGCAGTGACCGGACGGTCTCTGGATCAGCCCAGCATTTT.

The J gene is TRBJ2-3, the V gene TRBV20-1, with a possible D match to TRBD2 (5 bases). Germline V CDR1 and CDR2: DFQATT, SNEGSKA (reference sequence). The CDR3 totals 11 residues. The V and J ends lost 3 bases and 6 bases respectively, with 7 bases between them. The CDR3 DNA sequence: TGCAGTGCTAGGCGCGGGGATACGCAGTATTTT. This sequence encodes CSARRGDTQYF.

In the case of this clone: Other DNA sequences in this specimen translate into the identical CDR3. The chain links TRBV5-1 to TRBJ2-5; 12 bases are a match to TRBD2. With 0 bases clipped from V and 5 bases from J, the junction kept 5 bases outside the gene matches. The germline gives CDR1 SGHRS, CDR2 YFSETQ. The CDR3 length is 16 residues. CDR3 protein: CASSLGLAGVGETQYF. The CDR3 DNA reads as TGCGCCAGCAGCTTGGGACTAGCGGGAGTGGGGGAGACCCAGTACTTC. Supplemented by reference TRBV5-1 and TRBJ2-5, the full variable domain reads KAGVTQTPRYLIKTRGQQVTLSCSPISGHRSVSWYQQTPGQGLQFLFEYFSETQRNKGNFPGRFSGRQFSNSRSEMNVSTLELGDSALYLCASSLGLAGVGETQYFGPGTRLLVL.

The V call is TRBV2, the J call TRBJ2-3; no clear D gene. CDR1 SNHLY and CDR2 FYNNEI come from the germline V gene. V lost 1 base to trimming and J lost 0 bases, with 5 bases between them. This CDR3 region has 14 residues. DNA for the CDR3: TGTGCCAGCAGTGAAGTTCTAAGCACAGATACGCAGTATTTT. It is translated as CASSEVLSTDTQYF.

Concerning this clone itself: This CDR3 is also generated by other DNA sequences in the sample. V usage is TRBV30 and J usage is TRBJ1-5, with no clear D. V lost 2 bases and J lost 2, with 7 bases in between. The CDR3 spans 13 residues. Germline lookup yields CDR1 GTSNPN and CDR2 SVGIG (reference sequence). The CDR3 DNA sequence: TGTGCCTGGAGTAGCGGAGGCAATCAGCCCCAGCATTTT. Translated, it gives CAWSSGGNQPQHF.

V gene TRBV18 combines with J gene TRBJ1-3, with TRBD1 identical over 7 bases. Germline assignment: CDR1 KGHSH and CDR2 LQKENI. J lost 4 bases, V lost 6 bases, and 9 bases had no gene match. There are 15 residues in the CDR3. The CDR3 sequence is CASSQGTAGGNTIYF. The CDR3 DNA reads TGTGCCAGCTCCCAAGGGACAGCGGGCGGAAACACCATATATTTT.

The chain carries TRBV13 and TRBJ2-3, with 10 bases identical to TRBD2. This CDR3 comprises 16 residues. Germline loops: CDR1 PRHDT, CDR2 FYEKMQ (reference sequence). V gave up 2 bases and J gave up 5 bases; unmatched junction bases: 7. As DNA, the CDR3 is TGTGCCAGCAGCTTATTCAGCGGGAGGGGGGGAGATACGCAGTATTTT. The encoded protein is CASSLFSGRGGDTQYF.

This sequence joins TRBV15 and TRBJ2-1; 7 positions match TRBD2. CDR1 and CDR2 from the germline V gene are LNHNV and YYDKDF (reference sequence). The trim removed 5 bases at V and 2 bases at J, leaving 9 bases unmatched. The CDR3 covers 16 residues. The CDR3 coding sequence is TGTGCCACCAGCGTCCCGCGGGAGATTCCCTACAATGAGCAGTTCTTC. Its protein is CATSVPREIPYNEQFF.

The CDR3 loop is CASSQDTAGGELFF. In nucleotides, the CDR3 is TGTGCCAGCAGCCAAGATACTGCTGGTGGGGAACTGTTTTTT. The genes are TRBV14 and TRBJ1-4; no clear D gene. Trimming stripped 0 bases from V and 12 bases from J, with 14 bases between. The CDR3 contains 14 residues. Germline CDR1 SGHDN, CDR2 FVKESK.

The chain recombines TRBV29-1 with TRBJ1-6; possibly TRBD1 for D (6 bases). V was shortened by 4 bases and J by 6 bases, with 10 bases between the two germline ends. CDR3 length equals 13 residues. Germline assignment: CDR1 SQVTM and CDR2 ANQGSEA. The CDR3 sequence: CSVGQELNSPLHF. CDR3 coding DNA: TGCAGCGTTGGACAGGAGCTTAATTCACCCCTCCACTTT.

V and J are TRBV29-1 and TRBJ2-5; 10 bases fit TRBD2. The J segment lost 5 bases and the V segment lost 6 bases, leaving 12 bases of the junction unmatched. CDR1 is SQVTM, CDR2 ANQGSEA, per germline. This CDR3 has 15 residues. This CDR3 is CSVVKREGQRETQYF. CDR3 in DNA: TGCAGCGTAGTTAAGCGGGAGGGCCAACGGGAGACCCAGTACTTC.

The chain couples TRBV6-5 to TRBJ2-1; D is undetermined. The CDR3 has 12 amino acids. Germline CDR1 and CDR2: MNHEY and SVGAGI. V lost 4 bases and J 7 bases, leaving 8 bases between the germline ends. CDR3 amino acids: CASSLLGNEQFF. The CDR3 bases are TGTGCCAGCAGTTTGCTAGGAAATGAGCAGTTCTTC.

This chain links TRBV9 with TRBJ2-2, with TRBD2 matching over 10 bases. The germline V gene encodes CDR1 SGDLS and CDR2 YYNGEE. J lost 5 bases, V lost 2 bases, and 12 bases had no gene match. The CDR3 covers 18 residues. The CDR3 DNA sequence: TGTGCCAGCAGCGTGAGGAGCGGGAGGGCCCTCCGGACCGGGGAGCTGTTTTTT. This sequence encodes CASSVRSGRALRTGELFF.

With regard to this clone: Other DNA sequences in this specimen translate into the identical CDR3. The chain's CDR3 is CASSPEGNYGYTF. CDR3 nucleotide sequence: TGTGCCAGCTCACCGGAGGGGAACTATGGCTACACCTTC. This chain joins TRBV18 and TRBJ1-2, with a tentative D call TRBD1 (5 bases). The CDR3 contains 13 residues. Between the trimmed V and J ends, which lost 3 bases and 2 bases, there was a span of 7 bases. Germline V gene sequence: CDR1 KGHSH, CDR2 LQKENI.

This sequence joins TRBV21-1 and TRBJ2-7; TRBD2 was called by the table and not checked on the DNA. TRBV21-1 corresponds to a pseudogene. The CDR3 has 13 amino acids. CDR3 coding DNA: TGTGCCAGCAGCAAAGTTAGAGACTACGAGCAGTACTTC. Protein sequence: CASSKVRDYEQYF.

The chain uses TRBV5-8 and TRBJ1-2; D unresolved. The V gene's germline CDR1 is SGHTS and CDR2 YDEGEE. V lost 0 bases and J 3 bases, leaving 9 bases between the germline ends. The CDR3 consists of 14 residues. CDR3: CASSLAGSYYGYTF. As DNA, the CDR3 is TGTGCCAGCAGCTTGGCAGGCAGCTACTATGGCTACACCTTC.

The J gene is TRBJ1-1, the V gene TRBV3-1 (or the pseudogene TRBV3-2); D possibly corresponds to TRBD1 (5 bases). V lost 1 base, J lost 5 bases, and 11 bases lay in between. Looked up from germline, CDR1 is LGHDT and CDR2 is YNNKEL (reference sequence). CDR3 length equals 14 residues. CDR3 loop: CASSQGPGETEAFF. The CDR3, as DNA: TGTGCCAGCAGCCAAGGACCGGGGGAAACTGAAGCTTTCTTT.

The chain links TRBV29-1 to TRBJ2-3, with D uncertain. V lost 3 bases, J lost 2 bases, and 6 bases lay in between. Looked up from germline, CDR1 is SQVTM and CDR2 is ANQGSEA. The CDR3 runs 12 residues. The CDR3 is CSVDGNTDTQYF. In DNA, the CDR3 is TGCAGCGTTGATGGCAACACAGATACGCAGTATTTT.

J is TRBJ1-1 and V is TRBV10-3, with D tentatively TRBD1 (5 bases). V was cut by 6 bases and J by 4 bases, with 18 bases left in between. Germline V CDR1 and CDR2: ENHRY, SYGVKD. The CDR3 sequence is 15 residues long. Here the CDR3 reads CAIRTEAGRATEAFF. The CDR3 region has the DNA TGTGCCATCAGGACGGAGGCAGGGCGCGCCACTGAAGCTTTCTTT.

The rearrangement uses TRBV6-6 and TRBJ1-6; 8 bases line up with TRBD1. Germline V gene lookup returns CDR1 MNHNY and CDR2 SVGAGI (reference sequence). V gave up 5 bases and J gave up 0 bases; unmatched junction bases: 12. This CDR3 has 19 amino acids. CDR3 amino acids: CASSPGPRGPSSYNSPLHF. The CDR3 DNA reads TGTGCCAGCAGTCCGGGCCCCAGGGGGCCAAGCTCCTATAATTCACCCCTCCACTTT.

The chain employs TRBV4-1 and TRBJ1-3; D possibly corresponds to TRBD1 (5 bases). Germline V lookup: CDR1 MGHRA, CDR2 YSYEKL. The CDR3 spans 15 residues. The V gene lost 0 bases and the J gene lost 3 bases, with 9 bases spanning the gap. CDR3 nucleotides: TGCGCCAGCAGCCAAGATCAGGGTAGTGGAAACACCATATATTTT. This codes for CASSQDQGSGNTIYF.

This chain links TRBV12-3 or TRBV12-4 with TRBJ1-5; D not resolved. Trimming took off 1 base at V and 5 bases at J, with 3 bases between the two ends. The CDR3 has 12 residues. CDR3 sequence: CASSLGDQPQHF. The DNA for the CDR3 is TGTGCCAGCAGTTTAGGGGATCAGCCCCAGCATTTT.

The CDR3 DNA sequence: TGTGCCTACCACCGGGACAGGCCAAACTATGGCTACACCTTC. It codes for CAYHRDRPNYGYTF. The chain couples TRBV30 to TRBJ1-2, with 8 bases that match TRBD1. In germline, CDR1 is GTSNPN, CDR2 SVGIG (reference sequence). J was trimmed by 2 bases and V by 7 bases; bases with no gene match: 9. This CDR3 is 14 amino acids long. The full variable domain, in which reference TRBV30 and TRBJ1-2 provide the parts outside the CDR3, is SQTIHQWPATLVQPVGSPLSLECTVEGTSNPNLYWYRQAAGRGLQLLFYSVGIGQISSEVPQNLSASRPQDRQFILSSKKLLLSDSGFYLCAYHRDRPNYGYTFGSGTRLTVV.

The rearrangement links TRBV6-5 to TRBJ1-2; possible D gene TRBD1, 5 bases. This CDR3 region has 13 residues. The V and J ends lost 8 bases and 6 bases respectively, with 16 bases between them. CDR1 MNHEY and CDR2 SVGAGI come from the germline V gene. The CDR3 is CASVPGPQDGYTF. The CDR3 DNA sequence: TGTGCCAGCGTTCCAGGGCCCCAGGATGGCTACACCTTC.